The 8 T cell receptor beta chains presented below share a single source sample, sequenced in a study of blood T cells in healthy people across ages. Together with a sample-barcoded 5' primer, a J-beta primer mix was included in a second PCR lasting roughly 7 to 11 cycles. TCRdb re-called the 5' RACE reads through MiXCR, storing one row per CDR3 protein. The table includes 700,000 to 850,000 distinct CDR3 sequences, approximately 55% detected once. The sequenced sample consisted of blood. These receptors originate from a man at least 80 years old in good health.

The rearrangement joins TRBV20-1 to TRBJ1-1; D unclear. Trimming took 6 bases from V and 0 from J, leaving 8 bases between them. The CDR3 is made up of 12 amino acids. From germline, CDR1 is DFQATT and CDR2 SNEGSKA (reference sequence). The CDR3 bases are TGCAGTGCAGTGGACCTGAACACTGAAGCTTTCTTT. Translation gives CSAVDLNTEAFF.

The CDR3 loop reads CSAARASGKNEQFF. CDR3 sequence (DNA): TGCAGCGCGGCGCGGGCTAGCGGAAAAAATGAGCAGTTCTTC. The chain combines TRBV29-1 with TRBJ2-1; 7 positions match TRBD2. The J segment lost 7 bases and the V segment lost 7 bases, leaving 13 bases of the junction unmatched. The CDR3 sequence is 14 residues long. The V gene's germline CDR1 is SQVTM and CDR2 ANQGSEA.

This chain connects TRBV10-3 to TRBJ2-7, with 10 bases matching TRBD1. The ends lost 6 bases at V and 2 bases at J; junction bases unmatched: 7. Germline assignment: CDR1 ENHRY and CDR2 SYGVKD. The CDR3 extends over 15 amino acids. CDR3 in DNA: TGTGCCATCAGCACCGGGACAGGGGTCCCCTACGAGCAGTACTTC. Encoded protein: CAISTGTGVPYEQYF.

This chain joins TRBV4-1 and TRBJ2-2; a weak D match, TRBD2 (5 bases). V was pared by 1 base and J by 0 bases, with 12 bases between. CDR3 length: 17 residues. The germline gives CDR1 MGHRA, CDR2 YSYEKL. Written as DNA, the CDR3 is TGCGCCAGCAGCCAAGTGGGAGCCTACACGAACACCGGGGAGCTGTTTTTT. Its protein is CASSQVGAYTNTGELFF.

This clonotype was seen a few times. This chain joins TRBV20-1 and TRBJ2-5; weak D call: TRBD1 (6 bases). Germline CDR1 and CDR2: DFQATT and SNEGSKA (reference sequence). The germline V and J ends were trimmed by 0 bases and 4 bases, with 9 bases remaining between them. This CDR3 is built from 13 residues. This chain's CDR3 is CSAREGGLETQYF. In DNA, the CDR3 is TGCAGTGCTAGAGAAGGGGGATTAGAGACCCAGTACTTC.

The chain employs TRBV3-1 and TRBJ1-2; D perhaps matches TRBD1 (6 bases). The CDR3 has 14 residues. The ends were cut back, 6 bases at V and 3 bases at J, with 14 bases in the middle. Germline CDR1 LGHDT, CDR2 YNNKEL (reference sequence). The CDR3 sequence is CASRPWGLDYGYTF. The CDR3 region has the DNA TGTGCCAGCAGACCCTGGGGGCTTGACTATGGCTACACCTTC.

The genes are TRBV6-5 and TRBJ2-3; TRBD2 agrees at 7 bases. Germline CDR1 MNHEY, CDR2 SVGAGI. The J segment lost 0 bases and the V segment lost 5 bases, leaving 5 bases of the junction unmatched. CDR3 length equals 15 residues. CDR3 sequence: CASSLLAESTDTQYF. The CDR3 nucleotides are TGTGCCAGCAGTCTTCTAGCGGAGAGCACAGATACGCAGTATTTT.

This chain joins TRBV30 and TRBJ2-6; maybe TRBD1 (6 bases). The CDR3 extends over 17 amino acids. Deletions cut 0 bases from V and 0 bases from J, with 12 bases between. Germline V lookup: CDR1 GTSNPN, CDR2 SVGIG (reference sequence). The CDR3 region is CAWSVRRTVSGANVLTF. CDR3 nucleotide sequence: TGTGCCTGGAGTGTGAGAAGGACAGTCTCTGGGGCCAACGTCCTGACTTTC.